The clone carrying this T cell receptor beta chain is medium-sized (0.01 to 0.1%) in the sample. Its antigen remains unknown. MiXCR, applied by TCRdb to the PCR reads, yields one record per CDR3 protein. The sample has 15,000 to 20,000 distinct CDR3 sequences, just under 50% seen once. The sample is drawn from a study of esophageal squamous cell carcinoma under preoperative chemotherapy. Study-level background: TCR repertoires were profiled from both peripheral blood T cells and tumor-infiltrating lymphocytes. The study's findings and limits: Peripheral T cells showed a significant TCR diversity increase after chemotherapy, unlike tumor-infiltrating lymphocytes.

The sample's time point: before preoperative PTX-NDP chemotherapy. CDR3 length: 15 residues. Germline V gives CDR1 SGHTA, CDR2 FQGNSA. V shed 2 bases and J shed 4 bases, with 14 bases lying between them. The sequence was obtained from a human donor with esophageal squamous cell carcinoma. The donor label of this sample is uncertain. The chain couples TRBV7-2 to TRBJ2-5, with a tentative D call TRBD2 (7 bases). Sample acquisition took place from a patient given preoperative chemotherapy. The CDR3 loop reads CASSLRPGGRETQYF. CDR3 coding DNA: TGTGCCAGCAGCTTAAGGCCGGGGGGCAGAGAGACCCAGTACTTC.